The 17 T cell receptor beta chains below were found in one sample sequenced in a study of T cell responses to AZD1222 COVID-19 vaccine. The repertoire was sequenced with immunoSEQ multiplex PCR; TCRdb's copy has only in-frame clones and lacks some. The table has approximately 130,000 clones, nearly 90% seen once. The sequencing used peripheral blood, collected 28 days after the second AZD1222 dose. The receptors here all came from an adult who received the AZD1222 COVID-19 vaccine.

The CDR3 spells CASSSNRAEPGNTIYF. CDR3 nucleotides: TGTGCCAGCAGTTCGAACAGGGCTGAGCCTGGAAACACCATATATTTT. This sequence joins TRBV7-8 and TRBJ1-3; possibly TRBD1 for D (6 bases). The CDR3 is 16 amino acids. V was trimmed by 6 bases and J by 2 bases, leaving 17 bases between them. Germline V lookup: CDR1 SGHVS, CDR2 FQNEAQ. The whole variable domain, remainder taken from reference TRBV7-8 and TRBJ1-3, is GAGVSQSPRYKVAKRGQDVALRCDPISGHVSLFWYQQALGQGPEFLTYFQNEAQLDKSGLPSDRFFAERPEGSVSTLKIQRTQQEDSAVYLCASSSNRAEPGNTIYFGEGSWLTVV.

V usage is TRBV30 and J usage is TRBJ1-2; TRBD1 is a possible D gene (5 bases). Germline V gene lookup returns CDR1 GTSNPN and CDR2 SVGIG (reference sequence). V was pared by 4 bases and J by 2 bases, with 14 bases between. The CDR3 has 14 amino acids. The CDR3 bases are TGTGCCTGGACCCCCGGGGGATGGAACTATGGCTACACCTTC. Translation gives CAWTPGGWNYGYTF.

In DNA form, the CDR3 reads TGTGCCAGCAGCTACCGGACTAGCGGGAGCCCCTACAATGAGCAGTTCTTC. It specifies CASSYRTSGSPYNEQFF. The chain joins TRBV3-1 (or the pseudogene TRBV3-2) to TRBJ2-1, with TRBD2 matching 13 bases. The length of the CDR3 is 17 residues. The ends lost 5 bases at V and 2 bases at J; junction bases unmatched: 6. Germline V lookup: CDR1 LGHDT, CDR2 YNNKEL (reference sequence).

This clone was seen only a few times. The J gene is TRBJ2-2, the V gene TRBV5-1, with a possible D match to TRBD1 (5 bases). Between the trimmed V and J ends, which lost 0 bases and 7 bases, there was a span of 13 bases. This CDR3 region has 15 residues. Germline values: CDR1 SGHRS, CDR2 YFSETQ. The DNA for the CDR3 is TGCGCCAGCAGCTTGGGGGGAACCGACAGCGGGGAGCTGTTTTTT. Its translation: CASSLGGTDSGELFF.

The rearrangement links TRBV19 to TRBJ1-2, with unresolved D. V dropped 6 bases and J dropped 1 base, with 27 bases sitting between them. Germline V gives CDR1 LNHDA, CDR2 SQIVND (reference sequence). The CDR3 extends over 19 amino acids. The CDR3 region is CASSQTRASQGLFNYGYTF. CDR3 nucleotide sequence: TGTGCCAGTAGCCAGACAAGGGCATCTCAAGGACTCTTTAACTATGGCTACACCTTC.

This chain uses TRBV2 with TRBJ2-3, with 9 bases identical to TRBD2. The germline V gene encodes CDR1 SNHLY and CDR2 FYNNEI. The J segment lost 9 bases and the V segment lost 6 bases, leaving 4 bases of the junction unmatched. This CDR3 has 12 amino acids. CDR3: CASSSTSGTQYF. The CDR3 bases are TGTGCCAGCAGCTCTACTAGCGGGACGCAGTATTTT.

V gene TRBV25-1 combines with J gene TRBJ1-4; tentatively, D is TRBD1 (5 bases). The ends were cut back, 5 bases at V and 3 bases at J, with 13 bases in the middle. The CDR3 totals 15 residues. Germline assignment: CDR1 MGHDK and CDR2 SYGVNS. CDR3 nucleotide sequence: TGTGCCAGCAGTCGATCAGGGTTGGCTAATGAAAAACTGTTTTTT. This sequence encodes CASSRSGLANEKLFF.

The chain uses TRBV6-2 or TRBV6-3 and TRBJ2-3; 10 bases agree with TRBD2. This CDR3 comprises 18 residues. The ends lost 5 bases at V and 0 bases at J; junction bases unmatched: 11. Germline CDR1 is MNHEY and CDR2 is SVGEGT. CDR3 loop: CASSTGTSAFSSTDTQYF. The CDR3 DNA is TGTGCCAGCAGTACCGGGACTAGCGCTTTTTCTAGCACAGATACGCAGTATTTT.

CDR3 protein: CASSLEGGAFYGYTF. The CDR3 bases are TGTGCCAGCAGCTTAGAGGGGGGCGCTTTCTATGGCTACACCTTC. The J gene is TRBJ1-2, the V gene TRBV7-2, with D maybe TRBD1 (6 bases). This CDR3 comprises 15 residues. Per the germline V gene, CDR1 is SGHTA and CDR2 is FQGNSA. V shed 1 base and J shed 4 bases, with 13 bases lying between them. The whole variable domain, filled in from reference TRBV7-2 and TRBJ1-2, reads GAGVSQSPSNKVTEKGKDVELRCDPISGHTALYWYRQSLGQGLEFLIYFQGNSAPDKSGLPSDRFSAERTGGSVSTLTIQRTQQEDSAVYLCASSLEGGAFYGYTFGSGTRLTVV.

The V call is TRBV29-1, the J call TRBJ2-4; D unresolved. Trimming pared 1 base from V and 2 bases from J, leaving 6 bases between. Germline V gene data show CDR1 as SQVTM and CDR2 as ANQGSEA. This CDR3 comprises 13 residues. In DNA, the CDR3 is TGCAGCGTTGAAGGGGTAACCAAAAACATTCAGTACTTC. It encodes CSVEGVTKNIQYF.

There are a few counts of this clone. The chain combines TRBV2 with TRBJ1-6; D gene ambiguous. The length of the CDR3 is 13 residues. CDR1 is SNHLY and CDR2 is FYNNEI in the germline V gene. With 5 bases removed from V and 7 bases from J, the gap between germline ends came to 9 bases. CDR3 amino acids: CASSYSENSPLHF. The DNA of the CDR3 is TGTGCCAGCAGTTACTCGGAAAATTCACCCCTCCACTTT.

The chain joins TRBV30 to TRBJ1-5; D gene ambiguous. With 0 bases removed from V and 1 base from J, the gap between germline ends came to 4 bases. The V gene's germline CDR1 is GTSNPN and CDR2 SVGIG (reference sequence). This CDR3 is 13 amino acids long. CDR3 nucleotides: TGTGCCTGGAGTGTACTAAGCAATCAGCCCCAGCATTTT. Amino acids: CAWSVLSNQPQHF.

As DNA, the CDR3 is TGTGCCTGGAGTGTAGTGGGGGCGGGAGGCTACACCTTC. It codes for CAWSVVGAGGYTF. The chain carries TRBV30 and TRBJ1-2; possible D gene TRBD1, 6 bases. The CDR3 is 13 residues long. The germline V gene has CDR1 GTSNPN and CDR2 SVGIG (reference sequence). V was shortened by 0 bases and J by 8 bases, with 13 bases between the two germline ends.

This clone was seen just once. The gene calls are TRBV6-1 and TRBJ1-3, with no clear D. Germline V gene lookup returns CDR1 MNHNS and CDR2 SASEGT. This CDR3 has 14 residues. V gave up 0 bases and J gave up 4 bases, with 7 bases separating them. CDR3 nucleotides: TGTGCCAGCAGTGAAGCGGCAGCGGGAAACACCATATATTTT. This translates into CASSEAAAGNTIYF.

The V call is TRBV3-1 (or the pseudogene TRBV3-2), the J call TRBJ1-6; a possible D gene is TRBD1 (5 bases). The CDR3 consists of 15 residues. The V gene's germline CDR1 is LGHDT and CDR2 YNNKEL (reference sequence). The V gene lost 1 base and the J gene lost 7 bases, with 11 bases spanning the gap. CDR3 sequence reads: CASSQGGGANSPLHF. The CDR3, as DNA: TGTGCCAGCAGCCAAGGTGGCGGGGCCAATTCACCCCTCCACTTT.

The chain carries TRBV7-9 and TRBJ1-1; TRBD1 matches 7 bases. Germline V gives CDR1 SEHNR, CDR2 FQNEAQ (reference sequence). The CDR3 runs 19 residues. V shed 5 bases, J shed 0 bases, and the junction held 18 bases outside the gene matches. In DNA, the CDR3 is TGTGCCAGCAGCCCTAGCGACTGGACAGGCGCGGGGGTGAACACTGAAGCTTTCTTT. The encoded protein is CASSPSDWTGAGVNTEAFF.

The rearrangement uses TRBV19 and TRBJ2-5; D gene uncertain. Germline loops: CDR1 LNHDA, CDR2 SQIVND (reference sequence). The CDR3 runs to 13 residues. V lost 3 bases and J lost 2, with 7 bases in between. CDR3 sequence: CASSMTIQETQYF. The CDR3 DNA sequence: TGTGCCAGTAGTATGACCATACAAGAGACCCAGTACTTC.